The T cell receptor beta chain under discussion was sequenced for a study of vaccination effects on CD4 cells after COVID-19. After expansion with viral peptide pools in the ViraFEST assay, antigen-specific CD4+ T cells were sequenced. With approximately ten days of culture completed, CD4+ T cells were isolated. In the vaccine recipients, nucleocapsid antibodies were negative and there was no prior SARS-CoV-2 infection. A density of about 1.8 million PBMC per well was used; these cells were cultured with approximately 9.1 IU/ml IL-2 and approximately 10 ug/ml peptides. Each culture had half its medium swapped for IL-2 medium on days 3 and 7. About this clone itself: Its target is not known.

Germline loops: CDR1 MGHRA, CDR2 YSYEKL. This CDR3 has 14 residues. V gave up 0 bases and J gave up 4 bases, with 10 bases separating them. TCRdb's copy holds only in-frame clones and misses some; the assay was immunoSEQ multiplex PCR. The profile shows more than 20,000 clones, roughly three quarters of them singletons. This TCR derives from a human donor who received a COVID-19 vaccine. The gene calls are TRBV4-1 and TRBJ2-7; D is ambiguous. The sequences come from CD4+ T cells from PBMCs cultured with HCoV-NL63 spike peptides, collected before COVID-19 vaccination. The CDR3 DNA follows: TGCGCCAGCAGCCAAGATGGTGGGCCTTACGAGCAGTACTTC. Translating gives CASSQDGGPYEQYF.